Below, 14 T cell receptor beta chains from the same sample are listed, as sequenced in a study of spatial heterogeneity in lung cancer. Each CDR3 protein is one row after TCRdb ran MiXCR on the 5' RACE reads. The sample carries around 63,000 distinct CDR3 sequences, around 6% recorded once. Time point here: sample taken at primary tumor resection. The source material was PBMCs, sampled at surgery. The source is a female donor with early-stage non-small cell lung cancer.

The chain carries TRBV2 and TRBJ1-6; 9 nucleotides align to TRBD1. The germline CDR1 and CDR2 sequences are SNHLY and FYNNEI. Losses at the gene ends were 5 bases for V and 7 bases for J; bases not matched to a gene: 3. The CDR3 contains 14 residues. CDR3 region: CASSFGQGNSPLHF. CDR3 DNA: TGTGCCAGCAGTTTTGGACAGGGGAATTCACCCCTCCACTTT. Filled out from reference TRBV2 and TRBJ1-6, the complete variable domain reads EPEVTQTPSHQVTQMGQEVILRCVPISNHLYFYWYRQILGQKVEFLVSFYNNEISEKSEIFDDQFSVERPDGSNFTLKIRSTKLEDSAMYFCASSFGQGNSPLHFGNGTRLTVT.

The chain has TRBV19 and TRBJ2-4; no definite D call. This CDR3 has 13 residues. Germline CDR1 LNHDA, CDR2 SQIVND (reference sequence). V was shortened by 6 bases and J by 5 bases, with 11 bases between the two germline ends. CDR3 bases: TGTGCCAGTAGAGACGCGGCCCAAAACATTCAGTACTTC. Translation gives CASRDAAQNIQYF.

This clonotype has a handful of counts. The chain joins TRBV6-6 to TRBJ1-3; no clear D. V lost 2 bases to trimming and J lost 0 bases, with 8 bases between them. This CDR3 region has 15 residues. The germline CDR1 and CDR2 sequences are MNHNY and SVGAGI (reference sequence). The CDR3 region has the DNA TGTGCCAGCAGTTACCGAAAAGGCTCTGGAAACACCATATATTTT. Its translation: CASSYRKGSGNTIYF.

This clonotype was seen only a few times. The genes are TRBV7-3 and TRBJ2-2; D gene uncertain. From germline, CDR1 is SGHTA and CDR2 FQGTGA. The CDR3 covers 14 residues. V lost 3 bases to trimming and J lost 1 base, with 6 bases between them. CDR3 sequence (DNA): TGTGCCAGCAGCTTCGGCCTGAACACCGGGGAGCTGTTTTTT. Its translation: CASSFGLNTGELFF.

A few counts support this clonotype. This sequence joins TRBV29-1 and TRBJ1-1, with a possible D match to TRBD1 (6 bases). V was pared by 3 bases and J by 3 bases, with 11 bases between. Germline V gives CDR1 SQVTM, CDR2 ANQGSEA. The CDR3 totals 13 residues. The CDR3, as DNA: TGCAGCGTTGAGACAGGTTCGGACACTGAAGCTTTCTTT. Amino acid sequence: CSVETGSDTEAFF.

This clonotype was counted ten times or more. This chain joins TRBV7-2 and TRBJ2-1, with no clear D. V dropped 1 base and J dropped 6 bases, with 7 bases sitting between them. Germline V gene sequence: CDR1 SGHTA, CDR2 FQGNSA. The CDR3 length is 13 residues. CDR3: CASSLGTSNEQFF. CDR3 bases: TGTGCCAGCAGCTTAGGGACCAGCAATGAGCAGTTCTTC.

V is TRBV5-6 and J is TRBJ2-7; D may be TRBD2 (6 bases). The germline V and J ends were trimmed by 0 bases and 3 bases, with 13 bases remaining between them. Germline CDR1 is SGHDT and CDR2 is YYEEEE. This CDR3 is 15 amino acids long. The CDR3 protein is CASSLGVRELYEQYF. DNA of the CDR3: TGTGCCAGCAGCTTGGGTGTCCGGGAGCTCTACGAGCAGTACTTC.

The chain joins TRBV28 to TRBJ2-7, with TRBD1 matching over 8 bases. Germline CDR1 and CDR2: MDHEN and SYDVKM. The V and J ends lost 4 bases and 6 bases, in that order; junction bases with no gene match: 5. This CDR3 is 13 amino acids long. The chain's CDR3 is CASSSRQGTEQYV. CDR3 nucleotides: TGTGCCAGCAGTTCCCGACAGGGGACCGAGCAGTACGTC.

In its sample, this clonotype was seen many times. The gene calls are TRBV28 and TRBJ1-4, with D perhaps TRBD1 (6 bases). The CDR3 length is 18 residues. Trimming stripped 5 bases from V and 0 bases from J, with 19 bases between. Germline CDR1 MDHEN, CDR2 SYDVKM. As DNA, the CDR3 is TGTGCCAGCAGTCTTCCGGGACAAAGGAAAACAACTAATGAAAAACTGTTTTTT. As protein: CASSLPGQRKTTNEKLFF.

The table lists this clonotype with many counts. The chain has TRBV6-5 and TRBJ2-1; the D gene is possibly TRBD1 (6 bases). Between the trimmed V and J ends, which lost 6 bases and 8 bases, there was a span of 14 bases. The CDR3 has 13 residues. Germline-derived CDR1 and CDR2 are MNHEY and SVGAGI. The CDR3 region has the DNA TGTGCCAGCAGCCGTACAGGGCGGGATGAGCAGTTCTTC. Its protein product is CASSRTGRDEQFF.

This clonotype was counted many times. CDR3 residues: CASSPGGAEETQYF. For the CDR3, the DNA is TGTGCCAGCAGCCCGGGAGGGGCTGAAGAGACCCAGTACTTC. This chain uses TRBV28 with TRBJ2-5; 8 bases line up with TRBD2. The CDR3 totals 14 residues. Trimming took 6 bases from V and 3 from J; bases not matched to a gene: 6. Germline CDR1 reads MDHEN; CDR2 reads SYDVKM. The variable domain in full, completed from reference TRBV28 and TRBJ2-5, reads DVKVTQSSRYLVKRTGEKVFLECVQDMDHENMFWYRQDPGLGLRLIYFSYDVKMKEKGDIPEGYSVSREKKERFSLILESASTNQTSMYLCASSPGGAEETQYFGPGTRLLVL.

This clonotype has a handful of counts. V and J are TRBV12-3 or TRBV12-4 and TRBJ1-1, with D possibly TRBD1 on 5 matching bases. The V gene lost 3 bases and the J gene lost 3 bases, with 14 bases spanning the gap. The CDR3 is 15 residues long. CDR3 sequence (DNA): TGTGCCAGCAGTTTCTCGAGGGCGGGGGACACTGAAGCTTTCTTT. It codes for CASSFSRAGDTEAFF.

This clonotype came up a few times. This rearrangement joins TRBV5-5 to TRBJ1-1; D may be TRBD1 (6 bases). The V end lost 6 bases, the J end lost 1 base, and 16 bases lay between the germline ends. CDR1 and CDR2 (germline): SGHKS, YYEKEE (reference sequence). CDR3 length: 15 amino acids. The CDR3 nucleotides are TGTGCCAGCAAGGCATCAGGCAGGGGGAACACTGAAGCTTTCTTT. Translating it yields CASKASGRGNTEAFF.

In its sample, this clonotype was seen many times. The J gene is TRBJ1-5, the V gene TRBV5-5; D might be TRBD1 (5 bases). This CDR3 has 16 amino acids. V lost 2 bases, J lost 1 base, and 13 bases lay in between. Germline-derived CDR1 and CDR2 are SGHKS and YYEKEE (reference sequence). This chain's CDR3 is CASSLSGPTSNQPQHF. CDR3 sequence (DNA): TGTGCCAGCAGCTTATCAGGGCCGACAAGCAATCAGCCCCAGCATTTT.